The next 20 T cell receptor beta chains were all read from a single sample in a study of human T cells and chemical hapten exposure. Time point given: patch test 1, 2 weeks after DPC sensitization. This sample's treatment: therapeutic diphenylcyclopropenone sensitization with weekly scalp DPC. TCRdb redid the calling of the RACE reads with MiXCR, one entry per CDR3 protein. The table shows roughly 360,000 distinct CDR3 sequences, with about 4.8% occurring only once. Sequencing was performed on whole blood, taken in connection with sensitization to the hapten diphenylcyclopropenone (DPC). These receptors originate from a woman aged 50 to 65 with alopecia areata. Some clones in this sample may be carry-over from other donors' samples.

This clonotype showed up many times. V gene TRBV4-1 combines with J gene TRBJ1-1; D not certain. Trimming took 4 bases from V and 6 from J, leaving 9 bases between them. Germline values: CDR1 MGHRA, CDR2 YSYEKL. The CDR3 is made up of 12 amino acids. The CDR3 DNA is TGCGCCAGCAGCCGCCCGACATCTGAAGCTTTCTTT. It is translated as CASSRPTSEAFF.

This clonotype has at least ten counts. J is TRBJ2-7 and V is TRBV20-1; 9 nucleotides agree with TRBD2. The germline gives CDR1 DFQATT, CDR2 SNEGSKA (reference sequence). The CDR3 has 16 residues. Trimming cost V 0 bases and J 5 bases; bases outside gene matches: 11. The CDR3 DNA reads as TGCAGTGCTAGAGATGGAACGCGCCAGCGGGGGGACGAGCAGTACTTC. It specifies CSARDGTRQRGDEQYF.

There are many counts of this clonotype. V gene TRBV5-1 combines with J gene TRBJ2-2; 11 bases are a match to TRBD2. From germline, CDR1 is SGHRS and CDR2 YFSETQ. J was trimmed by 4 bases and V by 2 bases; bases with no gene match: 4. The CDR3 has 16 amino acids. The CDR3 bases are TGCGCCAGCAGCTTAACTAGCGGGGGCATCACCGGGGAGCTGTTTTTT. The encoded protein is CASSLTSGGITGELFF.

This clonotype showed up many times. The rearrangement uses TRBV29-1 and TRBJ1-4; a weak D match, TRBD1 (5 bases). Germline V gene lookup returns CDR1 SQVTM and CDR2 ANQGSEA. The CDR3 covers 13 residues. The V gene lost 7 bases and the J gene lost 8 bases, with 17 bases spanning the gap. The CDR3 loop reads CSAGADTREKLFF. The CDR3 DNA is TGCAGCGCCGGGGCTGACACGAGGGAAAAACTGTTTTTT.

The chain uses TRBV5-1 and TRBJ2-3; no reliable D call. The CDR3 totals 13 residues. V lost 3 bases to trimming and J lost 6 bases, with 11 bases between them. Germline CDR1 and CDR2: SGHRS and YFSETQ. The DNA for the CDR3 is TGCGCCAGCAGCTCACGGACGCCGGATACGCAGTATTTT. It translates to CASSSRTPDTQYF.

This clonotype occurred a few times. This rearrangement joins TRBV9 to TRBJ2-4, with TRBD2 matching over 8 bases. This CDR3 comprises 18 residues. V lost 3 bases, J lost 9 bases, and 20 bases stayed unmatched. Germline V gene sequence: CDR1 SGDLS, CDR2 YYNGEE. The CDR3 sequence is CASSGTSAGEASRGIQYF. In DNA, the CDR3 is TGTGCCAGCAGCGGGACGTCAGCGGGAGAAGCGAGTAGGGGCATTCAGTACTTC. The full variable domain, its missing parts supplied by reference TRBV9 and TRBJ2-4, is DSGVTQTPKHLITATGQRVTLRCSPRSGDLSVYWYQQSLDQGLQFLIQYYNGEERAKGNILERFSAQQFPDLHSELNLSSLELGDSALYFCASSGTSAGEASRGIQYFGAGTRLSVL.

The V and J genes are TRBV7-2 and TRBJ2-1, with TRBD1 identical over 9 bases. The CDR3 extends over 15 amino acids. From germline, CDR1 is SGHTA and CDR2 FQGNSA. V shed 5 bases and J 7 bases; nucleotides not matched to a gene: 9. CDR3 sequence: CASSQVQGAGNEQFF. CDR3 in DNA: TGTGCCAGCAGCCAGGTACAGGGGGCGGGGAATGAGCAGTTCTTC.

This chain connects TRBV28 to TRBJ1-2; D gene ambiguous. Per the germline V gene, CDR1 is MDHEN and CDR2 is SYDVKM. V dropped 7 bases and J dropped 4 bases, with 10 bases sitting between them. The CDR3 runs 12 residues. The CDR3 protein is CASTGVGYGYTF. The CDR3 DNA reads TGTGCCAGCACTGGGGTTGGCTATGGCTACACCTTC.

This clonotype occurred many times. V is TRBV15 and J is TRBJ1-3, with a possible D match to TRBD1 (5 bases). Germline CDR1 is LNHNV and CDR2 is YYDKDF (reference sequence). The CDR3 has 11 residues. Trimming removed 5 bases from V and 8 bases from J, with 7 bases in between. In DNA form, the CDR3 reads TGTGCCACCAGCGTAGGGGACACCATATATTTT. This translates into CATSVGDTIYF.

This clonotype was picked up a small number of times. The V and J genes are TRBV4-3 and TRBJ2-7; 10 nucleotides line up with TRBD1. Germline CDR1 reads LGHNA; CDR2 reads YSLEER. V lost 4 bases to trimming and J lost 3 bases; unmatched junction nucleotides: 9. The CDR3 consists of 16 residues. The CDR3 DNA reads TGCGCCAGCAGCCCTTTCGTCCGGGACAGGGGCTACGAGCAGTACTTC. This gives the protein CASSPFVRDRGYEQYF.

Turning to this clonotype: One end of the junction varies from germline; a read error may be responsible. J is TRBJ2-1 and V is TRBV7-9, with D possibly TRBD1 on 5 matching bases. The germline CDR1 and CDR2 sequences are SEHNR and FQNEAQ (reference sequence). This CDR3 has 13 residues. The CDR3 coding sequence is TGTGCCAGCAGGGAAGACAGTCCCTCCGTTTTTATCTTC. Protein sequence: CASREDSPSVFIF.

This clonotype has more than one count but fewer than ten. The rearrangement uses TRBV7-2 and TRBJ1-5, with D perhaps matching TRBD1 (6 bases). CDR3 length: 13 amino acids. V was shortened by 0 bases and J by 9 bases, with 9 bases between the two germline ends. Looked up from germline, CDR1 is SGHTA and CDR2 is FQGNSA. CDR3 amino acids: CASSLAETGPQHF. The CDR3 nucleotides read TGTGCCAGCAGCTTAGCGGAGACAGGGCCCCAGCATTTT.

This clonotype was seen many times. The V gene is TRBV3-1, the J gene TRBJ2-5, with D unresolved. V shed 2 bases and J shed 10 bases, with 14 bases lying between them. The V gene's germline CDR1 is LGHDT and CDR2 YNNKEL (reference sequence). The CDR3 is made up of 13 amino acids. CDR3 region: CASSQLNGRGQYF. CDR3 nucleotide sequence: TGTGCCAGCAGCCAATTGAACGGCCGAGGCCAGTACTTC.

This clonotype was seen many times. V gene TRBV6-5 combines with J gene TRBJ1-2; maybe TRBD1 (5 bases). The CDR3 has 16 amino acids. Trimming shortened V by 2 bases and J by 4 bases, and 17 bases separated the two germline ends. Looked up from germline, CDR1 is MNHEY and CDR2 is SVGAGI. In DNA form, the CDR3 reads TGTGCCAGCAGTTACCGGGGACCGGACACGTTCTATGGCTACACCTTC. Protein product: CASSYRGPDTFYGYTF.

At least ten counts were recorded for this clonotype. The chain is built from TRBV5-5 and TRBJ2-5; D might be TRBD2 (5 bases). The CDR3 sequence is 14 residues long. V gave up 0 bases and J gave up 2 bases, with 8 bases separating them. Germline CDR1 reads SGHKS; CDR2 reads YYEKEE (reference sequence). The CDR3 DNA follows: TGTGCCAGCAGCTTGGGACTAAATCAAGAGACCCAGTACTTC. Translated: CASSLGLNQETQYF.

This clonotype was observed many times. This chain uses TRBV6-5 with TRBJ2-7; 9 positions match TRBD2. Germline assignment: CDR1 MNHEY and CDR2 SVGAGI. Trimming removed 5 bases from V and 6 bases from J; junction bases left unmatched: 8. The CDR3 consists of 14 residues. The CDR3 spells CASSRVAGAGEQYF. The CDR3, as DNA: TGTGCCAGCAGTCGTGTAGCGGGGGCGGGCGAGCAGTACTTC.

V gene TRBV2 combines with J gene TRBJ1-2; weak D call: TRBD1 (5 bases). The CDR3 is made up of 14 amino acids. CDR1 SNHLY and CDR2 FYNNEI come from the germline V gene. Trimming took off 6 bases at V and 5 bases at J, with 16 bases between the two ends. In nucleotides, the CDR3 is TGTGCCAGCAGAACAGGTTCTGGCCTATATGGCTACACCTTC. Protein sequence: CASRTGSGLYGYTF.

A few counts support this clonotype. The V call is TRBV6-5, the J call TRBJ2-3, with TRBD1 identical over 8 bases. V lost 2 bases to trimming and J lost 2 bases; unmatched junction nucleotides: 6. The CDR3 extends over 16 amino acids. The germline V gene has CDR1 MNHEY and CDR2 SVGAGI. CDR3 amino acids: CASSYRGTGPTDTQYF. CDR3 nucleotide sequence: TGTGCCAGCAGTTACCGCGGGACAGGCCCCACAGATACGCAGTATTTT.

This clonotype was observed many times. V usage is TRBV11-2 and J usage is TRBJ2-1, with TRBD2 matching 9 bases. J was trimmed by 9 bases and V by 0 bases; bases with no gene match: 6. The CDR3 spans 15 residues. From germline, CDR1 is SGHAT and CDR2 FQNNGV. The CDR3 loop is CASSLEAGGQAEQFF. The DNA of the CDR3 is TGTGCCAGCAGCTTAGAGGCGGGGGGGCAGGCTGAGCAGTTCTTC.

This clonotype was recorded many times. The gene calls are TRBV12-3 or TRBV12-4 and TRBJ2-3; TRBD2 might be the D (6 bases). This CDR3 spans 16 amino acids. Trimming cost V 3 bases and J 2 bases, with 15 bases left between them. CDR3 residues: CASSFQAGSYTDTQYF. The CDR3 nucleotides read TGTGCCAGCAGTTTCCAAGCCGGGAGCTACACAGATACGCAGTATTTT.